The entry that follows covers one T cell receptor (beta chain) sequence. The antigen is unknown. Mismatch with germline at one junction end may stem from a read error. There are 15 residues in the CDR3. From germline, CDR1 is LGHNA and CDR2 YNFKEQ. This specimen comes from a study of cytomegalovirus exposure and HLA in healthy donors. Study outcomes and limitations: Follow-up analysis later connected one missense variant in DCLRE1C with trimming of TCR beta V- and J-genes.

Both 60 Vbeta primers and 13 Jbeta primers went into the PCR. Some clones are missing from TCRdb's copy, which holds only in-frame ones; the method was immunoSEQ multiplex PCR. The table has about 96,000 clones, 65% to 75% seen once. This sequence joins TRBV4-2 and TRBJ2-5; tentative D call: TRBD1 (7 bases). Sequenced input: PBMCs. The sequence was collected from a woman in her 70s in good health and CMV-seropositive. The CDR3 protein is CAGSQGPGGQETQYF. The CDR3 DNA reads as TGTGCCGGCAGCCAGGGGCCAGGGGGGCAAGAGACCCAGTACTTC.